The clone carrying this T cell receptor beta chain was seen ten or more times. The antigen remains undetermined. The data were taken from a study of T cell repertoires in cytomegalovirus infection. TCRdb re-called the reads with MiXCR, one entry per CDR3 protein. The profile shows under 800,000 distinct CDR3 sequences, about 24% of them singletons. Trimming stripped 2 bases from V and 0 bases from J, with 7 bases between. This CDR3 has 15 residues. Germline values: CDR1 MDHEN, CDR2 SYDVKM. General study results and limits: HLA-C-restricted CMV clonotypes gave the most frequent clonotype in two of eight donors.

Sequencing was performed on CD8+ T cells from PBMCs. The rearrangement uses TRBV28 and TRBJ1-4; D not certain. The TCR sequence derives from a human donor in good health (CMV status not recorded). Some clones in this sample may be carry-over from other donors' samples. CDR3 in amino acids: CASSLELATNEKLFF. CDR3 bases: TGTGCCAGCAGTTTAGAACTTGCAACTAATGAAAAACTGTTTTTT.